The 31 T cell receptor beta chains below were found in one sample sequenced in a study of shared clonotypes between healthy human individuals. The assay was immunoSEQ multiplex PCR, and TCRdb's table has in-frame clones only and misses some. The repertoire consists of hundreds of thousands of clones, with 92% occurring once and the leading ten covering around 24%. In the naive CD8 group, cells lacked CD45RO and were positively selected for CCR7, so terminally differentiated effector memory CD45RA+ cells were left out. The sequenced sample consisted of naive CD8+ T cells sorted from blood. The receptors derive from a young man in good health.

This clone was recorded only once. J is TRBJ2-3 and V is TRBV9, with 7 nucleotides matching TRBD2. Trimming cost V 1 base and J 2 bases; bases outside gene matches: 7. The CDR3 is 16 residues long. From germline, CDR1 is SGDLS and CDR2 YYNGEE. DNA of the CDR3: TGTGCCAGCAGCGTATGGGCGGGGGATTTCACAGATACGCAGTATTTT. As protein: CASSVWAGDFTDTQYF.

The chain combines TRBV11-3 with TRBJ2-1, with TRBD2 identical over 8 bases. J gave up 5 bases and V 6 bases, and 9 bases lay outside the gene matches. This CDR3 has 15 residues. From germline, CDR1 is SGHNT and CDR2 YENEEA. CDR3 in amino acids: CASSRGRLGDNEQFF. The CDR3 nucleotides read TGTGCCAGCAGTCGCGGGAGGCTGGGGGACAATGAGCAGTTCTTC.

The V call is TRBV5-1, the J call TRBJ2-7; D is possibly TRBD2 (6 bases). Germline V gene lookup returns CDR1 SGHRS and CDR2 YFSETQ. V shed 4 bases and J shed 0 bases, with 17 bases lying between them. The CDR3 is 16 residues long. The CDR3 coding sequence is TGCGCCAGCAGCCTGGGAGGACAAGTCCTCTCCTACGAGCAGTACTTC. It specifies CASSLGGQVLSYEQYF. Looking up the rest from reference TRBV5-1 and TRBJ2-7 gives the full variable domain: KAGVTQTPRYLIKTRGQQVTLSCSPISGHRSVSWYQQTPGQGLQFLFEYFSETQRNKGNFPGRFSGRQFSNSRSEMNVSTLELGDSALYLCASSLGGQVLSYEQYFGPGTRLTVT.

The V and J genes are TRBV27 and TRBJ1-5; no firm D call. The CDR3 has 14 residues. Germline CDR1 reads MNHEY; CDR2 reads SMNVEV (reference sequence). The V gene lost 6 bases and the J gene lost 1 base, with 10 bases spanning the gap. This chain's CDR3 is CASSLQRSNQPQHF. Written as DNA, the CDR3 is TGTGCCAGCAGCTTACAGAGAAGCAATCAGCCCCAGCATTTT.

The chain has TRBV6-5 and TRBJ1-1; no firm D call. The V gene lost 4 bases and the J gene lost 4 bases, with 10 bases spanning the gap. The CDR3 is 13 amino acids. CDR1 MNHEY and CDR2 SVGAGI come from the germline V gene. The CDR3 DNA reads as TGTGCCAGCAGTTTTACGGGGAGCACTGAAGCTTTCTTT. This encodes CASSFTGSTEAFF.

The chain combines TRBV7-6 with TRBJ2-3, with 16 positions matching TRBD2. J lost 14 bases, V lost 10 bases, and 6 bases had no gene match. The germline gives CDR1 SGHVS, CDR2 FNYEAQ. The CDR3 has 12 amino acids. In nucleotides, the CDR3 is TGTGCCACCGGGACTAGCGGGAGGGCAGGGTATTTT. Translated, it gives CATGTSGRAGYF.

This clone was counted once. The gene calls are TRBV10-2 and TRBJ1-1; D is uncertain. The germline CDR1 and CDR2 sequences are WSHSY and SAAADI. The germline V and J ends were trimmed by 2 bases and 7 bases, with 5 bases remaining between them. The CDR3 is made up of 11 amino acids. In DNA form, the CDR3 reads TGCGCCAGCAGTGAGGGCGGTGAAGCTTTCTTT. Translating gives CASSEGGEAFF.

The chain carries TRBV5-1 and TRBJ1-4; D gene uncertain. CDR3 size: 16 residues. V was clipped by 4 bases and J by 3 bases, with 16 bases between them. Germline V CDR1 and CDR2: SGHRS, YFSETQ. As DNA, the CDR3 is TGCGCCAGCAGCCCGACCCCCTTTTTGGCTAATGAAAAACTGTTTTTT. This gives the protein CASSPTPFLANEKLFF.

The chain uses TRBV28 and TRBJ2-1, with TRBD2 matching 7 bases. Germline CDR1 and CDR2: MDHEN and SYDVKM. CDR3 length equals 15 residues. With 5 bases clipped from V and 4 bases from J, the junction kept 8 bases outside the gene matches. CDR3 DNA: TGTGCCAGCAGTCTCCCGGGAGGAATGTACAATGAGCAGTTCTTC. Translated, it gives CASSLPGGMYNEQFF.

The chain carries TRBV7-9 and TRBJ2-2; no reliable D call. CDR1 is SEHNR, CDR2 FQNEAQ, per germline (reference sequence). Trimming removed 6 bases at V and 5 bases at J, with 4 bases between. The CDR3 sequence is 11 residues long. Written as DNA, the CDR3 is TGTGCCAGCAGGACTACCGGGGAGCTGTTTTTT. Translated, it gives CASRTTGELFF.

This clone has only one observation. The J gene is TRBJ2-3, the V gene TRBV15; TRBD1 agrees at 8 bases. J gave up 5 bases and V 8 bases, and 9 bases lay outside the gene matches. The CDR3 has 14 residues. CDR1 and CDR2 from the germline V gene are LNHNV and YYDKDF (reference sequence). The CDR3 reads CATEETGVGDTQYF. The DNA for the CDR3 is TGTGCCACCGAGGAGACAGGGGTCGGAGATACGCAGTATTTT.

This chain uses TRBV6-5 with TRBJ2-2; 11 bases line up with TRBD2. CDR3 length: 15 residues. The germline V gene encodes CDR1 MNHEY and CDR2 SVGAGI. V shed 7 bases, J shed 6 bases, and the junction held 7 bases outside the gene matches. In DNA, the CDR3 is TGTGCCAGCACGATAGCGGGAGGGCCCCCCGGGGAGCTGTTTTTT. Protein product: CASTIAGGPPGELFF.

The chain couples TRBV14 to TRBJ2-6; D unclear. The CDR3 has 20 residues. Germline loops: CDR1 SGHDN, CDR2 FVKESK. The ends were cut back, 3 bases at V and 0 bases at J, with 21 bases in the middle. CDR3 in amino acids: CASSQGSGRSVGSGANVLTF. The CDR3 bases are TGTGCCAGCAGCCAGGGTTCCGGGCGGAGTGTGGGCTCTGGGGCCAACGTCCTGACTTTC.

The rearrangement joins TRBV12-5 to TRBJ2-1; TRBD2 agrees at 8 bases. This CDR3 is built from 15 residues. Germline CDR1 and CDR2: LGHNT and FRNRAP. V lost 3 bases and J lost 0; bases outside the gene matches: 1. Here the CDR3 DNA reads TGTGCTAGTGGTTTCACTAGCGGCTCCTACAATGAGCAGTTCTTC. This translates into CASGFTSGSYNEQFF.

The chain joins TRBV27 to TRBJ1-5; D may be TRBD1 (5 bases). The CDR3 has 15 amino acids. Deletions cut 2 bases from V and 2 bases from J, with 10 bases between. Per the germline V gene, CDR1 is MNHEY and CDR2 is SMNVEV (reference sequence). The CDR3 reads CASSLTGGGNQPQHF. The CDR3 coding sequence is TGTGCCAGCAGTTTAACCGGGGGGGGCAATCAGCCCCAGCATTTT.

V and J are TRBV27 and TRBJ2-7; 9 positions match TRBD2. The CDR3 has 14 residues. Germline CDR1 and CDR2: MNHEY and SMNVEV (reference sequence). J lost 5 bases, V lost 3 bases, and 5 bases had no gene match. The CDR3 region is CASSFSGSWDEQYF. In nucleotides, the CDR3 is TGTGCCAGCAGTTTTAGCGGGAGTTGGGACGAGCAGTACTTC.

This sequence joins TRBV5-8 and TRBJ1-2; the D is unclear. CDR3 length: 15 residues. The V end was cut by 4 bases, the J end by 4 bases, with 17 bases between. The germline gives CDR1 SGHTS, CDR2 YDEGEE. CDR3 residues: CASSSLGKGIYGYTF. CDR3 bases: TGTGCCAGCAGCAGCTTAGGCAAGGGCATCTATGGCTACACCTTC.

The chain employs TRBV28 and TRBJ2-1, with 7 bases fitting TRBD2. Germline V gene lookup returns CDR1 MDHEN and CDR2 SYDVKM. Trimming took 1 base from V and 0 from J; bases not matched to a gene: 3. The CDR3 extends over 16 amino acids. The CDR3 DNA is TGTGCCAGCAGTTTATTTCCTAGCGGCTCCTACAATGAGCAGTTCTTC. This encodes CASSLFPSGSYNEQFF. The complete variable domain, with remaining parts taken from reference TRBV28 and TRBJ2-1, reads DVKVTQSSRYLVKRTGEKVFLECVQDMDHENMFWYRQDPGLGLRLIYFSYDVKMKEKGDIPEGYSVSREKKERFSLILESASTNQTSMYLCASSLFPSGSYNEQFFGPGTRLTVL.

V usage is TRBV7-9 and J usage is TRBJ1-5, with a possible D match to TRBD1 (6 bases). The length of the CDR3 is 16 residues. Looked up from germline, CDR1 is SEHNR and CDR2 is FQNEAQ (reference sequence). Trimming shortened V by 0 bases and J by 6 bases, and 15 bases separated the two germline ends. Written as DNA, the CDR3 is TGTGCCAGCAGCTTAGCGGCGGGGGGCGCGGGTCAGCCCCAGCATTTT. Translated: CASSLAAGGAGQPQHF.

This chain connects TRBV4-1 to TRBJ2-5, with TRBD1 matching 8 bases. Germline trimming cut 3 bases from V and 5 bases from J; bases unmatched to any gene: 5. Per germline, CDR1 MGHRA and CDR2 YSYEKL. CDR3 length equals 14 residues. The CDR3 bases are TGCGCCAGCAGCCACCGCGACAGGGGTGAGACCCAGTACTTC. This encodes CASSHRDRGETQYF.

This sequence joins TRBV5-4 and TRBJ2-5, with a possible D match to TRBD2 (5 bases). Germline V CDR1 and CDR2: SGHNT, YYREEE (reference sequence). V was pared by 2 bases and J by 4 bases, with 12 bases between. This CDR3 has 14 amino acids. The CDR3 here is CASSLSAGPETQYF. The CDR3 DNA is TGTGCCAGCAGCTTATCGGCGGGCCCAGAGACCCAGTACTTC.

The rearrangement links TRBV5-4 to TRBJ2-7; D gene ambiguous. Germline CDR1 reads SGHNT; CDR2 reads YYREEE (reference sequence). This CDR3 is built from 11 residues. The V and J ends lost 1 base and 5 bases respectively, with 4 bases between them. This chain's CDR3 is CASSLRNEQYF. The CDR3 coding sequence is TGTGCCAGCAGCTTGAGAAACGAGCAGTACTTC.

As concerns this clone: It may be a read error: a sequence one base away is much more abundant. This same CDR3 is encoded by further DNA sequences in the sample. V gene TRBV19 combines with J gene TRBJ1-1; a weak D match, TRBD1 (5 bases). Deletions cut 2 bases from V and 0 bases from J, with 7 bases between. Germline loops: CDR1 LNHDA, CDR2 SQIVND (reference sequence). The CDR3 sequence is 14 residues long. DNA for the CDR3: TGTGCCAGTAGTATACAGGGCATGAACACTGAAGCTTTCTTT. This gives the protein CASSIQGMNTEAFF.

The chain recombines TRBV7-8 with TRBJ1-2; D gene ambiguous. Between the trimmed V and J ends, which lost 5 bases and 2 bases, there was a span of 9 bases. This CDR3 spans 13 amino acids. From germline, CDR1 is SGHVS and CDR2 FQNEAQ. The chain's CDR3 is CASSPRGNYGYTF. In DNA form, the CDR3 reads TGTGCCAGCAGCCCCAGAGGAAACTATGGCTACACCTTC.

This chain links TRBV10-3 with TRBJ2-2; D gene ambiguous. The CDR3 is 15 residues long. The germline V and J ends were trimmed by 4 bases and 1 base, with 10 bases remaining between them. Germline values: CDR1 ENHRY, CDR2 SYGVKD. CDR3 residues: CAISGAEQNTGELFF. As DNA, the CDR3 is TGTGCCATCAGTGGGGCTGAACAGAACACCGGGGAGCTGTTTTTT.

The gene calls are TRBV29-1 and TRBJ2-6; the D gene is possibly TRBD1 (6 bases). Germline V CDR1 and CDR2: SQVTM, ANQGSEA. Trimming took 1 base from V and 2 from J, leaving 9 bases between them. CDR3 size: 15 residues. The CDR3: CSVEGRGPGANVLTF. The CDR3 nucleotides are TGCAGCGTTGAAGGCAGGGGACCTGGGGCCAACGTCCTGACTTTC.

The CDR3: CASSLTPLAGGYGELFF. The CDR3 DNA follows: TGTGCCAGCAGCCTTACCCCACTAGCGGGAGGGTACGGGGAGCTGTTTTTT. This chain connects TRBV28 to TRBJ2-2; TRBD2 agrees at 13 bases. V shed 6 bases and J 7 bases; nucleotides not matched to a gene: 11. Germline V gene lookup returns CDR1 MDHEN and CDR2 SYDVKM. CDR3 size: 17 residues.

The V and J genes are TRBV25-1 and TRBJ2-2, with D perhaps matching TRBD1 (6 bases). Germline V gene data show CDR1 as MGHDK and CDR2 as SYGVNS. This CDR3 is 15 amino acids long. V lost 0 bases, J lost 4 bases, and 9 bases lay in between. Here the CDR3 reads CASSEYIGGTGELFF. For the CDR3, the DNA is TGTGCCAGCAGTGAATATATAGGGGGCACCGGGGAGCTGTTTTTT.

The chain employs TRBV4-3 and TRBJ2-7, with D perhaps assigned TRBD1 or TRBD2 (5 bases each). CDR1 LGHNA and CDR2 YSLEER come from the germline V gene. The CDR3 runs 16 residues. V was pared by 2 bases and J by 3 bases, with 17 bases between. CDR3 region: CASSQISGLSLYEQYF. CDR3 nucleotide sequence: TGCGCCAGCAGCCAAATCTCGGGGCTTTCTCTCTACGAGCAGTACTTC.

J is TRBJ1-2 and V is TRBV2; 8 nucleotides line up with TRBD1. CDR3 size: 15 residues. The V gene end was trimmed by 1 base and the J gene end by 2 bases; junction bases not matched to a gene: 3. The V gene's germline CDR1 is SNHLY and CDR2 FYNNEI. CDR3 in DNA: TGTGCCAGCAGTGAAGATGGACAGGGAAACTATGGCTACACCTTC. It encodes CASSEDGQGNYGYTF.

The J gene is TRBJ1-2, the V gene TRBV25-1; 12 positions agree with TRBD1. J lost 8 bases, V lost 5 bases, and 18 bases had no gene match. The CDR3 is 18 amino acids. The germline V gene encodes CDR1 MGHDK and CDR2 SYGVNS. Here the CDR3 DNA reads TGTGCCAGCAGTCGGGACAGGGGGCTCCTAGCCGACAGTCGAGGCTACACCTTC. It yields the protein CASSRDRGLLADSRGYTF.